In its sample, the clone carrying this T cell receptor (beta chain) was seen many times. V lost 3 bases and J 7 bases, leaving 12 bases between the germline ends. The CDR3 contains 13 residues. From germline, CDR1 is LNHDA and CDR2 SQIVND (reference sequence). These data come from a study of blood T cell repertoires in COVID-19. Some clones are missing from TCRdb's copy, which holds only in-frame ones; the method was immunoSEQ multiplex PCR. The data contain some 260,000 clones, approximately 88% of them seen just once; the ten biggest clones take up 0.8%. The clonotype originates from a woman aged 25 to 39 with acute or convalescent COVID-19. Sequencing was performed on peripheral blood. The chain carries TRBV19 and TRBJ1-2; no reliable D call. CDR3 loop: CASSMAGVSGYTF. CDR3 in DNA: TGTGCCAGTAGTATGGCGGGAGTTAGTGGCTACACCTTC.